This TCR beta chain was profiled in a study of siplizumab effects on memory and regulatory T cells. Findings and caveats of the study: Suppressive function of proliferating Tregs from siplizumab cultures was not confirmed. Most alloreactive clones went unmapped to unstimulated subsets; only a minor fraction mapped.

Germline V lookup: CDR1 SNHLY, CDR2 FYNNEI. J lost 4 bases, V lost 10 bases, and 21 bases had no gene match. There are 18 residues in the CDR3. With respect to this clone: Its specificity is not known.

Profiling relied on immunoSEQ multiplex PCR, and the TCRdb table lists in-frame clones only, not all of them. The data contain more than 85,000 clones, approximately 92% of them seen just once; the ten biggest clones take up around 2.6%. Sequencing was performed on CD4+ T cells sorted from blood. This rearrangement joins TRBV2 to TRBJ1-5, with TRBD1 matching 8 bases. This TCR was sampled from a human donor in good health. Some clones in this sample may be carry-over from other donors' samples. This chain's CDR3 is CATPRLRKTTGGNQPQHF. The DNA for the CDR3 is TGTGCCACCCCCAGGCTCCGAAAGACTACAGGGGGAAATCAGCCCCAGCATTTT.